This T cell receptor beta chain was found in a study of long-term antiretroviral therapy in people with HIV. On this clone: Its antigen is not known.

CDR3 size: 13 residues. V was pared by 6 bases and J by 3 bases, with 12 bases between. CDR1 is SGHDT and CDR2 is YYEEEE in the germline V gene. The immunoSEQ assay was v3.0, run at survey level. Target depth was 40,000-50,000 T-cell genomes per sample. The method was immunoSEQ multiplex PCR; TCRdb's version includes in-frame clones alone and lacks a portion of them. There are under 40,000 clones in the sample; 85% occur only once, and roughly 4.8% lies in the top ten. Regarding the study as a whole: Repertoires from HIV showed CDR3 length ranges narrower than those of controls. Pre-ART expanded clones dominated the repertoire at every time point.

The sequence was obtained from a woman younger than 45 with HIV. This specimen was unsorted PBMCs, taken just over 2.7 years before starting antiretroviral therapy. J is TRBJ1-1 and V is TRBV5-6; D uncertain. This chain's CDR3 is CASTPNPHTEAFF. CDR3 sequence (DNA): TGTGCCAGCACCCCAAACCCCCACACTGAAGCTTTCTTT.